The 17 T cell receptor beta chains presented below share a single source sample, sequenced in a study of CD8 T cells in ankylosing spondylitis. Antigen specificity for these receptors is unknown. TCRdb used MiXCR to reprocess the 5' RACE reads, holding one entry per CDR3 protein. The sample yields fewer than 450,000 distinct CDR3 sequences, about 15% seen once. Study-wide results and caveats: Several highly homologous variants made up a TCR beta motif, and this motif appeared characteristic of ankylosing spondylitis blood.

The sample taken for sequencing was blood, either unsorted or a sorted T cell fraction (not recorded which). Receptors were obtained from a male donor with ankylosing spondylitis.

About this clonotype: At one of its ends the junction is not consistent with the germline gene, which may arise from a read error. V gene TRBV13 combines with J gene TRBJ2-1; 9 nucleotides agree with TRBD2. This CDR3 region has 18 residues. The germline V gene encodes CDR1 PRHDT and CDR2 FYEKMQ (reference sequence). DNA of the CDR3: TGTACCAGCAGCTCCGGGACTAGCTTTGGGGGGACTCACAATGAGCAGTTCTTC. Translated: CTSSSGTSFGGTHNEQFF. The full variable domain, its missing parts supplied by reference TRBV13 and TRBJ2-1, is AAGVIQSPRHLIKEKRETATLKCYPIPRHDTVYWYQQGPGQDPQFLISFYEKMQSDKGSIPDRFSAQQFSDYHSELNMSSLELGDSALYFCTSSSGTSFGGTHNEQFFGPGTRLTVL.

This clonotype was detected many times. This CDR3 is CSARGISSLHF. The DNA of the CDR3 is TGCAGTGCTAGGGGGATCTCGTCCCTCCACTTT. The chain recombines TRBV20-1 with TRBJ1-6; no definite D call. Trimming removed 3 bases from V and 14 bases from J, with 11 bases in between. In germline, CDR1 is DFQATT, CDR2 SNEGSKA (reference sequence). The CDR3 consists of 11 residues.

This clonotype has a count of ten or more. The rearrangement uses TRBV29-1 and TRBJ2-2; D is tentatively TRBD1 or TRBD2 (5 bases each). The germline gives CDR1 SQVTM, CDR2 ANQGSEA. This CDR3 is 12 amino acids long. V was shortened by 7 bases and J by 7 bases, with 13 bases between the two germline ends. Here the CDR3 DNA reads TGCAGCGGACTCAGGGAGAGCGGGGAGCTGTTTTTT. Translation gives CSGLRESGELFF.

This chain connects TRBV5-4 to TRBJ2-3, with 7 nucleotides matching TRBD2. V lost 4 bases and J lost 3; bases outside the gene matches: 8. The CDR3 spans 15 residues. Germline V lookup: CDR1 SGHNT, CDR2 YYREEE (reference sequence). The CDR3 DNA reads TGTGCCAGCAGCCCCGTCGGGGGAGGGACAGATACGCAGTATTTT. Amino acid sequence: CASSPVGGGTDTQYF.

This clonotype was counted a few times. This rearrangement joins TRBV20-1 to TRBJ2-7, with D perhaps matching TRBD2 (7 bases). V lost 1 base and J lost 0, with 19 bases in between. This CDR3 contains 17 residues. Germline V gene data show CDR1 as DFQATT and CDR2 as SNEGSKA (reference sequence). The CDR3: CSARGGFGGGGSYEQYF. The CDR3 DNA reads as TGCAGTGCTAGAGGAGGTTTTGGGGGAGGGGGCTCCTACGAGCAGTACTTC.

At least ten counts were recorded for this clonotype. V gene TRBV7-9 combines with J gene TRBJ1-3; D perhaps matches TRBD1 (5 bases). CDR1 is SEHNR, CDR2 FQNEAQ, per germline (reference sequence). The CDR3 has 14 residues. V lost 5 bases and J 8 bases, leaving 16 bases between the germline ends. The CDR3 DNA follows: TGTGCCAGCAGCACGACAGACACCGCGCACACCATATATTTT. As protein: CASSTTDTAHTIYF.

In its sample, this clonotype was seen a few times. V is TRBV5-1 and J is TRBJ1-2; 7 bases are shared with TRBD1. CDR3 length equals 14 residues. V dropped 0 bases and J dropped 8; count of bases not matched to a gene: 7. The germline V gene encodes CDR1 SGHRS and CDR2 YFSETQ. The CDR3 DNA reads TGCGCCAGCAGCTTGGCGGAGAGGGGGCGAGGCTACACCTTC. Encoded protein: CASSLAERGRGYTF.

The sample holds one count of this clonotype. Here the CDR3 reads CAIAESGEAFF. The DNA for the CDR3 is TGTGCCATCGCTGAGTCGGGTGAAGCTTTCTTT. This chain links TRBV10-3 with TRBJ1-1; D unclear. The CDR3 loop spans 11 amino acids. CDR1 ENHRY and CDR2 SYGVKD come from the germline V gene. V dropped 8 bases and J dropped 7 bases, with 11 bases sitting between them.

This clonotype was picked up a small number of times. The V and J genes are TRBV2 and TRBJ1-5, with TRBD1 as a possible D gene (5 bases). Trimming took off 6 bases at V and 0 bases at J, with 9 bases between the two ends. The CDR3 length is 14 residues. CDR1 and CDR2 (germline): SNHLY, FYNNEI. CDR3 nucleotide sequence: TGTGCCAGCAGCAGGGTCTTTAGCAATCAGCCCCAGCATTTT. The encoded protein is CASSRVFSNQPQHF.

The genes are TRBV6-1 and TRBJ2-3; D not certain. Trimming removed 6 bases from V and 4 bases from J, with 17 bases in between. The CDR3 runs to 15 residues. The V gene's germline CDR1 is MNHNS and CDR2 SASEGT. CDR3 DNA: TGTGCCAGCAGACGGTGGCAGGCGGTGGCAGATACGCAGTATTTT. It encodes CASRRWQAVADTQYF.

The chain combines TRBV20-1 with TRBJ2-3; 7 nucleotides match TRBD1. CDR1 is DFQATT and CDR2 is SNEGSKA in the germline V gene (reference sequence). V dropped 5 bases and J dropped 4; count of bases not matched to a gene: 12. The CDR3 is made up of 15 amino acids. This chain's CDR3 is CSAALGGAPPDTQYF. In DNA, the CDR3 is TGCAGTGCTGCCCTAGGGGGCGCACCACCAGATACGCAGTATTTT.

This clonotype was seen a few times. The chain uses TRBV7-2 and TRBJ2-1, with a tentative D call TRBD2 (6 bases). Trimming removed 2 bases at V and 10 bases at J, with 9 bases between. This CDR3 region has 12 residues. Germline V gene sequence: CDR1 SGHTA, CDR2 FQGNSA. For the CDR3, the DNA is TGTGCCAGCAGCTTAACGGGAGAAGAGCAGTTCTTC. Encoded protein: CASSLTGEEQFF.

The chain couples TRBV7-3 to TRBJ1-1; D is uncertain. Trimming took 1 base from V and 4 from J, leaving 10 bases between them. The germline CDR1 and CDR2 sequences are SGHTA and FQGTGA. There are 14 residues in the CDR3. CDR3 sequence reads: CASSLMIGPTEAFF. CDR3 nucleotides: TGTGCCAGCAGCTTAATGATAGGGCCCACTGAAGCTTTCTTT.

V gene TRBV6-2 or TRBV6-3 combines with J gene TRBJ1-6, with D unresolved. Germline V lookup: CDR1 MNHEY, CDR2 SVGEGT. The CDR3 has 14 residues. Trimming removed 6 bases from V and 8 bases from J, with 14 bases in between. The CDR3: CASSDRDGDSPLHF. CDR3 DNA: TGTGCCAGCAGCGATAGAGACGGGGATTCACCCCTCCACTTT.

This clonotype was seen only a few times. The V and J genes are TRBV7-3 and TRBJ1-5; unclear D gene. V was trimmed by 4 bases and J by 1 base, leaving 11 bases between them. The germline CDR1 and CDR2 sequences are SGHTA and FQGTGA. The CDR3 sequence is 15 residues long. CDR3 amino acids: CASSSIRRSNQPQHF. CDR3 coding DNA: TGTGCCAGCAGCTCGATACGACGGAGCAATCAGCCCCAGCATTTT.

This clonotype occurred many times. The J gene is TRBJ2-1, the V gene TRBV7-2, with D possibly being TRBD1 (5 bases). Deletions cut 5 bases from V and 3 bases from J, with 11 bases between. CDR1 SGHTA and CDR2 FQGNSA come from the germline V gene. CDR3 size: 14 residues. The CDR3 nucleotides are TGTGCCAGCAGCCCATCGACAGACTACAATGAGCAGTTCTTC. Translation gives CASSPSTDYNEQFF.

V is TRBV20-1 and J is TRBJ2-1, with TRBD1 matching over 10 bases. Germline-derived CDR1 and CDR2 are DFQATT and SNEGSKA (reference sequence). This CDR3 comprises 13 residues. The ends lost 6 bases at V and 6 bases at J; junction bases unmatched: 5. CDR3 protein: CSAPDRGLNEQFF. CDR3 DNA sequence: TGCAGTGCCCCCGACAGGGGGCTCAATGAGCAGTTCTTC.